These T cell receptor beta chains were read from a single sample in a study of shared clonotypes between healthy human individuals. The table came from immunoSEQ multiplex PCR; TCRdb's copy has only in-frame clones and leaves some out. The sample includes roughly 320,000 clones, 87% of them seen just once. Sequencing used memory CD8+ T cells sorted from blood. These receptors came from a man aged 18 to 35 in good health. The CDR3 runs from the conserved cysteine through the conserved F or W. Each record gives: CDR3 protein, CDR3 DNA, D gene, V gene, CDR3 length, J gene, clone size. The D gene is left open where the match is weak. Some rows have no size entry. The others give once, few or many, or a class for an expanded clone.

cdr3_aa: CAWSIQGEAFF
cdr3_nt: TGTGCCTGGAGTATCCAGGGGGAAGCTTTCTTT
d_call: -
v_call: TRBV30
cdr3_length: 11
j_call: TRBJ1-1
clone_size: -

cdr3_aa: CASSEQGTGYYEQYF
cdr3_nt: TGCGCCAGCAGTGAACAGGGGACAGGGTACTACGAGCAGTACTTC
d_call: TRBD1
v_call: TRBV10-2
cdr3_length: 15
j_call: TRBJ2-7
clone_size: -

cdr3_aa: CASSLGGGAYEQYF
cdr3_nt: TGTGCCAGCAGCTTAGGAGGGGGCGCCTACGAGCAGTACTTC
d_call: TRBD1
v_call: TRBV7-8
cdr3_length: 14
j_call: TRBJ2-7
clone_size: many

cdr3_aa: CASSDRDRVNYGYTF
cdr3_nt: TGTGCCAGCTCAGATCGGGACAGGGTTAACTATGGCTACACCTTC
d_call: TRBD1
v_call: TRBV18
cdr3_length: 15
j_call: TRBJ1-2
clone_size: once

cdr3_aa: CASERRDLYEQYF
cdr3_nt: TGTGCCAGCGAACGACGGGACCTCTACGAGCAGTACTTC
d_call: -
v_call: TRBV5-6
cdr3_length: 13
j_call: TRBJ2-7
clone_size: -

cdr3_aa: CASSNPGLVFYNEQFF
cdr3_nt: TGTGCCAGCAGTAATCCGGGACTAGTCTTCTACAATGAGCAGTTCTTC
d_call: TRBD2
v_call: TRBV7-2
cdr3_length: 16
j_call: TRBJ2-1
clone_size: -

cdr3_aa: CASSLNYRAELSYEQYF
cdr3_nt: TGTGCCAGCAGCTTAAATTATAGGGCAGAACTTTCCTACGAGCAGTACTTC
d_call: -
v_call: TRBV7-9
cdr3_length: 17
j_call: TRBJ2-7
clone_size: -

cdr3_aa: CASSLSAGPNNSPLHF
cdr3_nt: TGTGCCAGCAGTTTATCAGCGGGACCTAACAATTCACCCCTCCACTTT
d_call: -
v_call: TRBV28
cdr3_length: 16
j_call: TRBJ1-6
clone_size: once

cdr3_aa: CASMGDREDTYNSPLHF
cdr3_nt: TGTGCCAGCATGGGGGACAGGGAGGATACCTATAATTCACCCCTCCACTTT
d_call: TRBD1
v_call: TRBV2
cdr3_length: 17
j_call: TRBJ1-6
clone_size: -

cdr3_aa: CASSQTTSGYGYTF
cdr3_nt: TGTGCCAGCAGTCAAACTACTTCAGGCTATGGCTACACCTTC
d_call: -
v_call: TRBV11-2
cdr3_length: 14
j_call: TRBJ1-2
clone_size: -

cdr3_aa: CASSQVWEQGFEQYF
cdr3_nt: TGCGCCAGCAGCCAAGTGTGGGAGCAGGGTTTCGAGCAGTACTTC
d_call: -
v_call: TRBV4-1
cdr3_length: 15
j_call: TRBJ2-7
clone_size: -

cdr3_aa: CASSTPRDLRGYGYTF
cdr3_nt: TGTGCCAGCAGTACACCAAGGGACCTCCGGGGCTATGGCTACACCTTC
d_call: -
v_call: TRBV2
cdr3_length: 16
j_call: TRBJ1-2
clone_size: -

cdr3_aa: CASSLYPAAGGDYGYTF
cdr3_nt: TGTGCCAGCAGTTTATATCCCGCGGCCGGAGGGGACTATGGCTACACCTTC
d_call: -
v_call: TRBV28
cdr3_length: 17
j_call: TRBJ1-2
clone_size: -

cdr3_aa: CASTLAGATVALETQYF
cdr3_nt: TGTGCCAGCACCCTAGCGGGAGCGACCGTAGCTTTGGAGACCCAGTACTTC
d_call: TRBD2
v_call: TRBV9
cdr3_length: 17
j_call: TRBJ2-5
clone_size: -

cdr3_aa: CASSLGLNTGELFF
cdr3_nt: TGTGCCAGCAGCCTTGGCTTGAACACCGGGGAGCTGTTTTTT
d_call: -
v_call: TRBV13
cdr3_length: 14
j_call: TRBJ2-2
clone_size: -

cdr3_aa: CASSLAGTGPTYEQYF
cdr3_nt: TGTGCCAGCAGCTTAGCTGGGACAGGGCCTACCTACGAGCAGTACTTC
d_call: TRBD1
v_call: TRBV7-9
cdr3_length: 16
j_call: TRBJ2-7
clone_size: -

cdr3_aa: CASSSQEYTIYF
cdr3_nt: TGTGCCAGCAGTAGCCAGGAATACACCATATATTTT
d_call: -
v_call: TRBV6-1
cdr3_length: 12
j_call: TRBJ1-3
clone_size: -

cdr3_aa: CASSLGPGNNEQFF
cdr3_nt: TGCGCCAGCAGCTTGGGTCCAGGGAATAATGAGCAGTTCTTC
d_call: -
v_call: TRBV5-1
cdr3_length: 14
j_call: TRBJ2-1
clone_size: -

cdr3_aa: CATAPDGYSNQPQHF
cdr3_nt: TGTGCCACCGCCCCGGACGGGTATAGCAATCAGCCCCAGCATTTT
d_call: -
v_call: TRBV2
cdr3_length: 15
j_call: TRBJ1-5
clone_size: -

cdr3_aa: CASSFRASTDTQYF
cdr3_nt: TGTGCCAGCAGCTTCCGGGCTAGCACAGATACGCAGTATTTT
d_call: -
v_call: TRBV27
cdr3_length: 14
j_call: TRBJ2-3
clone_size: -

cdr3_aa: CASWDREGNQPQHF
cdr3_nt: TGTGCCAGTTGGGACAGGGAAGGCAATCAGCCCCAGCATTTT
d_call: TRBD1
v_call: TRBV28
cdr3_length: 14
j_call: TRBJ1-5
clone_size: -

cdr3_aa: CASSVARTGHSSYEQYF
cdr3_nt: TGTGCCAGCAGCGTAGCTCGAACGGGGCACAGCTCTTACGAGCAGTACTTC
d_call: -
v_call: TRBV9
cdr3_length: 17
j_call: TRBJ2-7
clone_size: many

cdr3_aa: CASSLTSETQYF
cdr3_nt: TGTGCCAGCAGTTTAACGAGTGAGACCCAGTACTTC
d_call: -
v_call: TRBV28
cdr3_length: 12
j_call: TRBJ2-5
clone_size: few

cdr3_aa: CASSAGGGPPLHF
cdr3_nt: TGTGCCAGCAGCGCCGGGGGGGGCCCACCCCTCCACTTT
d_call: -
v_call: TRBV9
cdr3_length: 13
j_call: TRBJ1-6
clone_size: medium-sized

cdr3_aa: CASSGGQGIDYGYTF
cdr3_nt: TGTGCCAGTAGTGGAGGACAGGGAATAGATTACGGCTACACCTTC
d_call: TRBD1
v_call: TRBV19
cdr3_length: 15
j_call: TRBJ1-2
clone_size: -

cdr3_aa: CASSTDSLGSPLHF
cdr3_nt: TGTGCCAGCAGCACCGACAGCTTGGGTTCACCCCTCCACTTT
d_call: -
v_call: TRBV7-9
cdr3_length: 14
j_call: TRBJ1-6
clone_size: -

cdr3_aa: CASSPLAGAGMGEQFF
cdr3_nt: TGTGCCAGCTCACCTCTGGCGGGAGCTGGGATGGGGGAGCAGTTCTTC
d_call: TRBD2
v_call: TRBV18
cdr3_length: 16
j_call: TRBJ2-1
clone_size: -